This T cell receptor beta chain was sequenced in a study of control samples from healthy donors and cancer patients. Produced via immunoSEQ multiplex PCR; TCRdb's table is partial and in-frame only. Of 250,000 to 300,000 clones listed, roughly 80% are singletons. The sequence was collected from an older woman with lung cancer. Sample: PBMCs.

The CDR3 DNA reads as TGTGCCAGCAGTTCACTTGGGACAGGGAGTGAAAAACTGTTTTTT. Encoded protein: CASSSLGTGSEKLFF. The chain combines TRBV28 with TRBJ1-4, with 9 bases matching TRBD1. The CDR3 contains 15 residues. V lost 4 bases, J lost 7 bases, and 7 bases stayed unmatched. Germline CDR1 is MDHEN and CDR2 is SYDVKM.